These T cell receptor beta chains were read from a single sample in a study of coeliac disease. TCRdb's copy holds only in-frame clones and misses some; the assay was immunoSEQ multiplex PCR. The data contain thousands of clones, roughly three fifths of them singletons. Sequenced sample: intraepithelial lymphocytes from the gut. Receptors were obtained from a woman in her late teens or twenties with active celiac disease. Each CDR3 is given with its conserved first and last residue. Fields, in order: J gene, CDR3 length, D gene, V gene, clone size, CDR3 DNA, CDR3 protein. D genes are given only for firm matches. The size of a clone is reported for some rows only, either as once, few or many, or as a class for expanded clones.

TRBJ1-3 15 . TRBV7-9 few TGTGCCAGCAGCTTAGTCATGACAGAGGGAAACACCATATATTTT CASSLVMTEGNTIYF
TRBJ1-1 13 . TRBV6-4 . TGTGCCAGCAGAGCACAGGGAAACACTGAAGCTTTCTTT CASRAQGNTEAFF
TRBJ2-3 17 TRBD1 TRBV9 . TGTGCCAGCAGCGAGGGGACAGTTGACGAAGTTGCAGATACGCAGTATTTT CASSEGTVDEVADTQYF
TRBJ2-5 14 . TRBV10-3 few TGTGCCATCAACGGACAGCCGGACCAAGAGACCCAGTACTTC CAINGQPDQETQYF
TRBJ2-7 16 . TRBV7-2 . TGTGCCAGCAGCTCGCTCCTCGGACACGACTCCTACGAGCAGTACTTC CASSSLLGHDSYEQYF
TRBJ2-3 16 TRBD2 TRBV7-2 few TGTGCCAGCAGCTTTGCCGGGACTAGCGGTACAGATACGCAGTATTTT CASSFAGTSGTDTQYF
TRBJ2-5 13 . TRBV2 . TGTGCCAGCAGTGAAGAAGCCCAAGAGACCCAGTACTTC CASSEEAQETQYF
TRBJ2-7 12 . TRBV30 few TGTGCCACGCAGGGGACGGCATACGAGCAGTACTTC CATQGTAYEQYF
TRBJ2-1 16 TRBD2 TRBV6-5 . TGTGCCAGCAGTTACTCCCAAGGACTAGCGGGGGGGGGACAGTTCTTC CASSYSQGLAGGGQFF
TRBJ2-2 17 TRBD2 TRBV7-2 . TGTGCCACAGGGACTAGCGGGGGGCCTACGAACACCGGGGAGCTGTTTTTT CATGTSGGPTNTGELFF
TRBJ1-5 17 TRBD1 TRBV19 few TGTGCCAGTAGTATCACAGGGGGCGGGCTGACCAATCAGCCCCAGCATTTT CASSITGGGLTNQPQHF
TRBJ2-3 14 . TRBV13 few TGTGCCAGCAGCTCTGAACGGGGAGCAGATACGCAGTATTTT CASSSERGADTQYF
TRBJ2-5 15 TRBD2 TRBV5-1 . TGCGCCAGCAGCTTCCAGCGGGGGGACCAAGAGACCCAGTACTTC CASSFQRGDQETQYF
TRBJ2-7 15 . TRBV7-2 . TGTGCCAGCAGCTTAGCGGCAACTGACAGGAACGAGCAGTACTTC CASSLAATDRNEQYF
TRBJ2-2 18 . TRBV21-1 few TGTGCCAGCAGCAAAACGAGGGGTAGCGGGGGGGCCGCCGGGGAGCTGTTTTTT CASSKTRGSGGAAGELFF
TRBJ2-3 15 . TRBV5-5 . TGTGCCAGCAGCTTGGTGGTGCGGCTAGCGGATACGCAGTATTTT CASSLVVRLADTQYF
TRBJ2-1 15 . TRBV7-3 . TGTGCCAGCAGCTTAACGGCCCAGGGCTACAATGAGCAGTTCTTC CASSLTAQGYNEQFF
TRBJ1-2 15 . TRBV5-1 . TGCGCCAGCAGCTCAGGCGGGTCCGCTAACTATGGCTACACCTTC CASSSGGSANYGYTF
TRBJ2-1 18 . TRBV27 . TGTGCCAGCAGTTTATGGGCCCCGAGTAGCGACAAAAACAATGAGCAGTTCTTC CASSLWAPSSDKNNEQFF
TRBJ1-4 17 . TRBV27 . TGTGCCAGCAGTCCCAGGGTGTTTGTTGCAACTAATGAAAAACTGTTTTTT CASSPRVFVATNEKLFF
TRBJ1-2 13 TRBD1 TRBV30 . TGTGCTCGGAAGACAGGGGCGAACTATGGCTACACCTTC CARKTGANYGYTF
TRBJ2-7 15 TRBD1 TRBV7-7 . TGTGCCAGCAGCCCTACCCCGGGACAGCTCTACGAGCAGTACTTC CASSPTPGQLYEQYF
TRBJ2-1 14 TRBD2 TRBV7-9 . TGTGCCAGCAGCTTGGGGGAGGGACACAATGAGCAGTTCTTC CASSLGEGHNEQFF
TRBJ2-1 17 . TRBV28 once TGTGCCAGCAGTCTACCTGGAAGGGCCTCCTGGGGCCATGAGCAGTTCTTC CASSLPGRASWGHEQFF
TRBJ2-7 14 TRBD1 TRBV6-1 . TGTGCCAGCAGCCGGGACAGGGCGAACTTCGAGCAGTACTTC CASSRDRANFEQYF
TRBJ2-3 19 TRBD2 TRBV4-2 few TGTGCCAGCAGCCAAGATATGACTAGCGGGGGGGCACGCACAGATACGCAGTATTTT CASSQDMTSGGARTDTQYF
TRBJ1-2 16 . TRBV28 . TGTGCCAGCAGTTTAGACGGGGGGCTCCTATCCTATGGCTACACCTTC CASSLDGGLLSYGYTF
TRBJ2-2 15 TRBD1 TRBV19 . TGTGCCAGTAGTCGCGGACAGGAGGACACCGGGGAGCTGTTTTTT CASSRGQEDTGELFF
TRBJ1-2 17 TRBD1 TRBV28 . TGTGCCAGCAGTTGGACAGGGGGCAACTCGGGGGACTATGGCTACACCTTC CASSWTGGNSGDYGYTF
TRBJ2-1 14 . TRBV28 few TGTGCCAGCAGTTTATTGGTGGAGTACAATGAGCAGTTCTTC CASSLLVEYNEQFF
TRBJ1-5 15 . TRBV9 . TGTGCCAGCAGCGTAGATGGAATACAGTCCTCCCCCCAGCATTTT CASSVDGIQSSPQHF
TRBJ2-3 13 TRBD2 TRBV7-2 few TGTGCCAGCCAGGGAGGGCTGTCGGATACGCAGTATTTT CASQGGLSDTQYF
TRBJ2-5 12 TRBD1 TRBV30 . TGTGCCTGCCTGACAGGGGAAGAGACCCAGTACTTC CACLTGEETQYF
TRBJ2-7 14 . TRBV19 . TGTGCCAGTAGGCGCCGGGAGCGCGACGACGAGCAGTACTTC CASRRRERDDEQYF